These T cell receptor beta chains were read from a single sample in a study of T cells in Graves' hyperthyroidism and ophthalmopathy. TCRdb re-analysed the multiplex PCR reads in MiXCR, keeping a single row per CDR3 protein. The repertoire holds about 590,000 distinct CDR3 sequences, with 15% to 18% as singletons. The sequenced sample was blood. These receptors were obtained from a woman in her twenties or thirties with Graves' hyperthyroidism. Each CDR3 is given with its conserved first and last residue. The order of the fields is clone size, V gene, D gene, J gene, CDR3 DNA, CDR3 protein. A D gene is named only where the DNA matches it firmly. Size values are once, few and many counts, or a class for expanded clones, and some rows have none.

>NA|TRBV20-1|TRBD1|TRBJ2-1
TGCAGTGCTCCCCCGGGGACAGGGAATTACAATGAGCAGTTCTTC
CSAPPGTGNYNEQFF
>many|TRBV28|TRBD2|TRBJ2-7
TGTGCCAGCAGTTTTCCCGCCCCCTCTAGCGGGAGTTCGTCCGAGCAGTACTTC
CASSFPAPSSGSSSEQYF
>many|TRBV7-9|NA|TRBJ1-1
TGTGCCAGCAGCTTAATAGAGGGGCTAAACACTGAAGCTTTCTTT
CASSLIEGLNTEAFF
>NA|TRBV25-1|NA|TRBJ2-7
TGTGCCACCTCACAGGGCGCCTACGAGCAGTACTTC
CATSQGAYEQYF
>few|TRBV7-9|TRBD1|TRBJ1-4
TGTGCCAGCGGACAGGGTTGGGAAAAACTGTTTTTT
CASGQGWEKLFF
>NA|TRBV5-6|NA|TRBJ2-1
TGTGCCAGCAGGAGACAGAGCTCCTACAATGAGCAGTTCTTC
CASRRQSSYNEQFF
>few|TRBV20-1|NA|TRBJ2-7
TGCAGTGCTAGTAGCAGGAGCTCCTACGAGCAGTACTTC
CSASSRSSYEQYF
>NA|TRBV7-2|TRBD2|TRBJ2-3
TGTGCCAGCATCAAGAGGGCGGGGGGGTTGGCAGATACGCAGTATTTT
CASIKRAGGLADTQYF
>many|TRBV12-3/TRBV12-4|NA|TRBJ2-1
TGTGCCAGCAGTTTAGGATTGACAAGCCGCTCCTACAATGAGCAGTTCTTC
CASSLGLTSRSYNEQFF
>many|TRBV7-9|TRBD2|TRBJ2-5
TGTGCCAGCAGCTTAGGGACTAGCGGGACCCAGTACTTC
CASSLGTSGTQYF
>NA|TRBV20-1|NA|TRBJ2-1
TGCAGTGCTAGATGGGGCGGGCCCGACAGCAATGAGCAGTTCTTC
CSARWGGPDSNEQFF
>few|TRBV6-2/TRBV6-3|TRBD1|TRBJ2-7
TGTGCCAGCAGGGAGGGACAGGGGGCCGCCTACGAGCAGTACTTC
CASREGQGAAYEQYF
>many|TRBV11-2|NA|TRBJ2-3
TGTGCCAGCAGCTACTACACAGATACGCAGTATTTT
CASSYYTDTQYF
>many|TRBV20-1|NA|TRBJ2-5
TGCAGTGCTACGGCGAGGGGCGAGACCCAGTACTTC
CSATARGETQYF
>NA|TRBV18|NA|TRBJ1-5
TGTGCCAGCTCAGGTCAGGGAAACAATCAGCCCCAGCATTTT
CASSGQGNNQPQHF
>few|TRBV7-9|TRBD1|TRBJ2-7
TGTGCCAGCAGCCCTTCTACAGGGGTGAAGATCGAGCAGTACTTC
CASSPSTGVKIEQYF
>few|TRBV30|NA|TRBJ2-7
TGTGCCTGGATTGGCAACAACGAGCAGTACTTC
CAWIGNNEQYF
>many|TRBV11-2|TRBD2|TRBJ2-1
TGTGCCAGCAGCCTAAACCGTGGACTAGCGGCTTACAATGAGCAGTTCTTC
CASSLNRGLAAYNEQFF
>NA|TRBV19|NA|TRBJ2-6
TGTGCCAGTGGCGTGGCAGTTGGCGCTGGGGCCAACGTCCTGACTTTC
CASGVAVGAGANVLTF
>NA|TRBV9|TRBD1|TRBJ2-2
TGTGCCAGCAGCCGCACGAGAGGGGGCTCCGGGGAGCTGTTTTTT
CASSRTRGGSGELFF
>many|TRBV18|NA|TRBJ1-3
TGTGCCAGCTCACCACGGACAGAAGTTATTGGAAACACCATATATTTT
CASSPRTEVIGNTIYF
>many|TRBV27|NA|TRBJ2-3
TGTGCCAGCAGTTTACTTATGGGCGAAAGCACAGATACGCAGTATTTT
CASSLLMGESTDTQYF
>NA|TRBV20-1|TRBD2|TRBJ2-5
TGCAGTGCTGATCGACTAGCGGGAGAGGTGGAGACCCAGTACTTC
CSADRLAGEVETQYF
>NA|TRBV29-1|TRBD2|TRBJ2-7
TGCAGCGTACGACTAGCGGGGACCTACGAGCAGTACTTC
CSVRLAGTYEQYF
>many|TRBV27|NA|TRBJ1-4
TGTGCCAGCAGTTTCGGGGAAAAACTGTTTTTT
CASSFGEKLFF
>many|TRBV18|NA|TRBJ1-4
TGTGCCAGCTCACCTGATGATGCAACTAATGAAAAACTGTTTTTT
CASSPDDATNEKLFF
>many|TRBV20-1|NA|TRBJ2-1
TGCAGTGCTAGAGATGTGGGCGGTTACTACTACAATGAGCAGTTCTTC
CSARDVGGYYYNEQFF
>many|TRBV20-1|TRBD2|TRBJ2-7
TGCAGTGCTAGAGAGCGGGGGGACGGTTGGGGCTACGAGCAGTACTTC
CSARERGDGWGYEQYF
>many|TRBV12-3/TRBV12-4|NA|TRBJ2-7
TGTGCCAGCAGTCTTGCCGGGAGAAACTACGAGCAGTACTTC
CASSLAGRNYEQYF
>many|TRBV28|NA|TRBJ1-1
TGTGCCAGCAGTTACCCCGGGGCCAGGGGCACTGAAGCTTTCTTT
CASSYPGARGTEAFF
>many|TRBV30|TRBD1|TRBJ1-1
TGTGCCTGGAGTGAAGTAACAGGGGGGGGGAACACTGAAGCTTTCTTT
CAWSEVTGGGNTEAFF
>few|TRBV29-1|NA|TRBJ2-5
TGCAGCGCGGGACTTCAAGAGACCCAGTACTTC
CSAGLQETQYF
>NA|TRBV3-1|NA|TRBJ1-5
TGTGCCAGCAGCCAACATAACGGACCAAATCAGCCCCAGCATTTT
CASSQHNGPNQPQHF
>NA|TRBV27|NA|TRBJ1-5
TGTGCCAGCAGTTTAAACAATTTGGGGGTGCAGCCCCAGCATTTT
CASSLNNLGVQPQHF
>few|TRBV6-4|TRBD1|TRBJ1-3
TGTGCCAGCAGTGACGGTTACGGGACAGGTGGCCTCTCTGGAAACACCATATATTTT
CASSDGYGTGGLSGNTIYF
>few|TRBV6-2/TRBV6-3|NA|TRBJ2-3
TGTGCCAGCATCTCGCCGGGACCCCGACGCACAGATACGCAGTATTTT
CASISPGPRRTDTQYF
>many|TRBV20-1|NA|TRBJ1-5
TGCAGTGCTAGCCCCCACAAAAATCAGCCCCAGCATTTT
CSASPHKNQPQHF
>NA|TRBV30|NA|TRBJ1-1
TGTGCCTGGAGTTCCCGCCCGAACACTGAAGCTTTCTTT
CAWSSRPNTEAFF
>NA|TRBV20-1|NA|TRBJ2-7
TGCAGTGCTAGCGGGTCCTACGAGCAGTGCTTC
CSASGSYEQCF
>many|TRBV20-1|TRBD2|TRBJ2-1
TGCAGTGCAAATTTAGCGACTAGCGGGCGCAATGAGCAGTTCTTC
CSANLATSGRNEQFF
>NA|TRBV19|NA|TRBJ2-4
TGTGCCAGTAGTACAGGAGTGGCCAAAAACATTCAGTACTTC
CASSTGVAKNIQYF
>many|TRBV3-1|TRBD2|TRBJ2-1
TGTGCCAGCAGCCGGTCGGGACTAGCGCATAGCTCCTACAATGAGCAGTTCTTC
CASSRSGLAHSSYNEQFF
>few|TRBV27|NA|TRBJ2-7
TGTGCCAGCAGTTTACGACTACTGGGAAAACACGAGCAGTACTTC
CASSLRLLGKHEQYF
>NA|TRBV6-6|TRBD1|TRBJ1-1
TGTGCCAGCAGTTACCTACAGAGTGGACAGGGGAGGTGGGACACTGAAGCTTTCTTT
CASSYLQSGQGRWDTEAFF
>few|TRBV9|NA|TRBJ1-1
TGTGCCAGCAGCCCCGTGGGGGGCACTGAAGCTTTCTTT
CASSPVGGTEAFF
>NA|TRBV2|TRBD1|TRBJ1-1
TGTGCCAGCAGTCACTCGGGACAGACGAACACTGAAGCTTTCTTT
CASSHSGQTNTEAFF